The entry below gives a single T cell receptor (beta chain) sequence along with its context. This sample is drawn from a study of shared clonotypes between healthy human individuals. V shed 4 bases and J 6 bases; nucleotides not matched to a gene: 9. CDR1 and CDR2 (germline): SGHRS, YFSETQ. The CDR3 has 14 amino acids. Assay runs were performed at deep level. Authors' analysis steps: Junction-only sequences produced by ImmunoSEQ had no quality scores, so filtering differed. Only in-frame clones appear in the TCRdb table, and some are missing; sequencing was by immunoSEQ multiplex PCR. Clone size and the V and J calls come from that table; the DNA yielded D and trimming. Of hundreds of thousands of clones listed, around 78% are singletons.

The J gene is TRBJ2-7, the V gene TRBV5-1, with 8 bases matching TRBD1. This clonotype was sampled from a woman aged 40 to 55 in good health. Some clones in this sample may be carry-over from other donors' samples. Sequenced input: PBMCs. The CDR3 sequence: CASSLGTGQGEQYF. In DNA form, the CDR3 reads TGCGCCAGCAGCCTAGGGACAGGCCAGGGCGAGCAGTACTTC.